This paragraph covers one TCR beta chain sequence. Drawn from each donor were roughly 10 milliliters of peripheral blood. This record belongs to a study of blood T cells in healthy people across ages. Germline lookup yields CDR1 SEHNR and CDR2 FQNEAQ (reference sequence). This CDR3 has 15 amino acids. The V and J ends lost 5 bases and 2 bases, in that order; junction bases with no gene match: 8. Using a J-beta primer mix together with a sample-barcoded 5' primer, a second PCR was run for about 7 to 12 cycles. Using its own MiXCR run on the 5' RACE reads, TCRdb lists one record per CDR3 protein. The sample consists of more than 600,000 distinct CDR3 sequences, around 25% of them appearing once. This sample also appeared in a second study, on T cells of mothers and their children. This second study notes: Three healthy Caucasian mothers gave samples, and so did their six children. Reads obtained per mother exceeded 10 million TCR beta CDR3 reads, with roughly 3.3 million obtained per child. Among related mother-child pairs, overlap was slightly higher than in unrelated pairs, though not significantly.

The TCR was taken from a boy under 18 in good health. The sample taken for sequencing was blood. The chain uses TRBV7-9 and TRBJ2-7; TRBD2 agrees at 8 bases. The CDR3 reads CASSQSGSGTYEQYF. In DNA, the CDR3 is TGTGCCAGCAGCCAGAGCGGGAGCGGTACCTACGAGCAGTACTTC.